The sequence of this T cell receptor (beta chain) was determined in a study of early T cells in non-severe SARS-CoV-2 infection. At the level of the study: The study sequenced bulk RNA from unsorted whole blood, with chains unpaired.

TCRdb itself ran the 5' RACE reads through MiXCR, one entry per CDR3 protein. The table shows 95,000 to 150,000 distinct CDR3 sequences, with under 15% occurring only once. A few counts support this clonotype. The antigen remains unidentified. V was pared by 5 bases and J by 5 bases, with 8 bases of the junction left unmatched. From germline, CDR1 is LNHDA and CDR2 SQIVND (reference sequence). This CDR3 contains 15 residues. Study results and caveats: Anti-spike CD8 responses were favored by VDJdb matching, which missed private and CD4 specificities.

The rearrangement joins TRBV19 to TRBJ2-5; TRBD2 matches at 10 bases. The specimen sequenced was whole blood. The sequence was obtained from an adult who was a healthcare worker with PCR-confirmed SARS-CoV-2 infection or an uninfected control (not recorded which). CDR3 region: CASSASGGGAETQYF. As DNA, the CDR3 is TGTGCCAGTAGTGCTAGCGGGGGAGGAGCGGAGACCCAGTACTTC. The whole variable domain, filled in from reference TRBV19 and TRBJ2-5, reads DGGITQSPKYLFRKEGQNVTLSCEQNLNHDAMYWYRQDPGQGLRLIYYSQIVNDFQKGDIAEGYSVSREKKESFPLTVTSAQKNPTAFYLCASSASGGGAETQYFGPGTRLLVL.